This T cell receptor beta chain was recorded in a study of blood T cell repertoires in COVID-19. Turning to the study itself: From T cells, B-cell-depleted T cells, or PBMCs came the material, which was cDNA or gDNA.

Enrollees, roughly 18 to 90 years old, lived in 24 US areas. It was within 2 weeks before study entry that exposed participants met a COVID-19 case. In its sample, this clone was seen once. Generated by immunoSEQ multiplex PCR, the TCRdb table keeps only in-frame clones and is missing some. The sample carries roughly 230,000 clones, roughly 81% recorded once. CDR1 and CDR2 (germline): SGHDT, YYEEEE. This CDR3 contains 16 residues. Trimming shortened V by 4 bases and J by 1 base, and 17 bases separated the two germline ends. Sequenced sample: PBMCs or T cells enriched from blood (not recorded which). The clonotype comes from a woman in her 50s who had been exposed to COVID-19. V and J are TRBV5-6 and TRBJ1-2, with D uncertain. The CDR3 sequence is CASSPGYGDINYGYTF. DNA of the CDR3: TGTGCCAGCAGCCCGGGATATGGCGATATTAACTATGGCTACACCTTC.